This T cell receptor (beta chain) was captured by sequencing in a study of OX40 agonist ivuxolimab in advanced cancers. The study's findings and limits: Dose levels from 0.1 to 3.0 mg/kg saw CD4+ and CD8+ blood T cells expand clonally by week 6.

V gave up 4 bases and J gave up 4 bases, with 17 bases separating them. Germline V gene data show CDR1 as SGDLS and CDR2 as YYNGEE. The CDR3 extends over 15 amino acids. This clone was counted a few times. Its antigen is not known. The protocol was immunoSEQ multiplex PCR, while the TCRdb copy is restricted to in-frame clones and leaves out a portion. The table shows roughly 48,000 clones, with around nine tenths occurring only once. The rearrangement links TRBV9 to TRBJ1-2; D gene uncertain. This TCR derives from an adult with an advanced solid tumor such as melanoma, head and neck, liver or kidney cancer. Sequences were derived from CD4+ or CD8+ T cells sorted from blood, sampled in a trial of the OX40 agonist ivuxolimab. The CDR3: CASSLEDGPSYGYTF. The DNA for the CDR3 is TGTGCCAGCAGCCTAGAGGACGGACCTTCCTATGGCTACACCTTC.